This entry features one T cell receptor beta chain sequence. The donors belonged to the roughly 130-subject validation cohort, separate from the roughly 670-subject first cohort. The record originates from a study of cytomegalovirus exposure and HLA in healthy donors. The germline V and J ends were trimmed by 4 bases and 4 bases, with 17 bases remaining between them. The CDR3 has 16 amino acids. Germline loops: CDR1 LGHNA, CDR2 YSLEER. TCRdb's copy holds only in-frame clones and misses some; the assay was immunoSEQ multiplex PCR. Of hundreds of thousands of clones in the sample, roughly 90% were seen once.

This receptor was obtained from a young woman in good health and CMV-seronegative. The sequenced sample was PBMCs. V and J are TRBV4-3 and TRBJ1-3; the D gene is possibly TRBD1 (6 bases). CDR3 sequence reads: CASSPKRTGSGNTIYF. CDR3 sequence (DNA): TGCGCCAGCAGCCCAAAGAGAACAGGGTCAGGAAACACCATATATTTT.